These 4 T cell receptor beta chains came from one sample sequenced in a study of blood T cell repertoires in COVID-19 (TCRdb year 2020). Libraries were made using the immunoSEQ multiplex PCR assay. As stored in TCRdb, this immuneACCESS dataset retains in-frame rearrangements with V and J assigned. A fraction of the clones does not appear; measured against another copy, unresolved V genes explain less than half of the discrepancy, and the remainder lacks a known reason. The sample table shows 400,000 to 450,000 clones, and just over 85% are seen once. Jointly, the top ten make up about 1.5% of the sample. Sequencing used peripheral blood. The receptors shown here come from a woman aged 25-40 years with active or convalescent COVID-19.

The chain employs TRBV19 and TRBJ2-2; 13 positions agree with TRBD2. CDR1 LNHDA and CDR2 SQIVND come from the germline V gene (reference sequence). The CDR3 is 15 residues long. The V segment lost 11 bases and the J segment 4 bases; nucleotides outside the gene matches: 7. CDR3 DNA: TGTGCCGTTAGGACTAGCGGGAGCGGCACCGGGGAGCTGTTTTTT. Encoded protein: CAVRTSGSGTGELFF.

This clone was counted only a few times. The chain carries TRBV4-1 and TRBJ2-7; 9 bases match TRBD1. V gave up 6 bases and J gave up 7 bases; unmatched junction bases: 13. The germline CDR1 and CDR2 sequences are MGHRA and YSYEKL. There are 15 residues in the CDR3. CDR3 nucleotides: TGCGCCAGCAGTCTTACAGGGGGCGCTTCGGTTGAGCAGTACTTC. Translating gives CASSLTGGASVEQYF.

This sequence joins TRBV11-3 and TRBJ2-3; no definite D call. Trimming took 4 bases from V and 4 from J, leaving 9 bases between them. CDR1 and CDR2 (germline): SGHNT, YENEEA. CDR3 length: 13 amino acids. CDR3 DNA sequence: TGTGCCAGCAGCTCCCTTGACTCAGATACGCAGTATTTT. Protein sequence: CASSSLDSDTQYF.

This clone appeared a single time. The chain couples TRBV2 to TRBJ2-2; 10 nucleotides match TRBD2. The CDR3 sequence is 13 residues long. CDR1 and CDR2 (germline): SNHLY, FYNNEI. J was trimmed by 7 bases and V by 9 bases; bases with no gene match: 5. The CDR3 sequence: CARGTSDSGELFF. The DNA of the CDR3 is TGTGCCAGGGGGACTAGCGACAGCGGGGAGCTGTTTTTT.